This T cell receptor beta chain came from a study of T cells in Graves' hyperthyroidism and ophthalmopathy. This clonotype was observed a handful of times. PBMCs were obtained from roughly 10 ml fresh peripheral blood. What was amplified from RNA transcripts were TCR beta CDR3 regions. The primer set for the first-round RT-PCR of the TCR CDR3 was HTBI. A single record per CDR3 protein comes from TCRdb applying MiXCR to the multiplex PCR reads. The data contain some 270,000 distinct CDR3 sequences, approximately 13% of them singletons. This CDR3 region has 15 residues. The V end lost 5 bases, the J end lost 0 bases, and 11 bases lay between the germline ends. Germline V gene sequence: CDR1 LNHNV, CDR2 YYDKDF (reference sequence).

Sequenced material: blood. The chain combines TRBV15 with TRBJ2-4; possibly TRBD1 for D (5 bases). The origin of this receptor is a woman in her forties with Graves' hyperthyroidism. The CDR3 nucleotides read TGTGCCACCAGCGCAACGACAGAAGCCAAAAACATTCAGTACTTC. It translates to CATSATTEAKNIQYF.